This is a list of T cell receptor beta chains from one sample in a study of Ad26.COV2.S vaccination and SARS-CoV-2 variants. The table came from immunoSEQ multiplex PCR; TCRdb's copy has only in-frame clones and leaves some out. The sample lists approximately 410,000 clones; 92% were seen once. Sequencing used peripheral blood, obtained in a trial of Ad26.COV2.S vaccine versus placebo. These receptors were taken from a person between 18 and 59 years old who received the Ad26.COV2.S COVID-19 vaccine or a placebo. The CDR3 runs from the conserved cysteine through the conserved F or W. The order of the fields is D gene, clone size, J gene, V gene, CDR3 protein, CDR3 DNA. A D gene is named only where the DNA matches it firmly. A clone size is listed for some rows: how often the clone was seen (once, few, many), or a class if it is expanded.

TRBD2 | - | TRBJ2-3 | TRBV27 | CASSRLAGGTTDTQYF | TGTGCCAGCAGTCGACTAGCGGGGGGGACCACAGATACGCAGTATTTT
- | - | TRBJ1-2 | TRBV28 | CATSGIASYGYTF | TGTGCTACGTCCGGGATAGCAAGCTATGGCTACACCTTC
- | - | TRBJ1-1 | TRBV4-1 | CASSRAGGRSTEAFF | TGCGCCAGCAGCCGGGCGGGGGGCCGTAGCACTGAAGCTTTCTTT
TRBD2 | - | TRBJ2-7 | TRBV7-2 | CASSSGTSGDMQYF | TGTGCCAGCAGCTCAGGGACTAGCGGGGACATGCAGTACTTC
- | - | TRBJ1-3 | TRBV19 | CASSALINPGNTIYF | TGTGCCAGTAGCGCACTCATCAACCCTGGAAACACCATATATTTT
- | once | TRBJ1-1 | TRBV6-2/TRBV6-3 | CASSWLMGNTEAFF | TGTGCCAGCAGTTGGCTGATGGGGAACACTGAAGCTTTCTTT
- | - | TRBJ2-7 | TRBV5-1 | CAPMALQGYEQYF | TGCGCTCCCATGGCCCTCCAGGGGTACGAGCAGTACTTC
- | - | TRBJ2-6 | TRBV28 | CASSLHSGANVLTF | TGTGCCAGCAGCCTCCATTCTGGGGCCAACGTCCTGACTTTC
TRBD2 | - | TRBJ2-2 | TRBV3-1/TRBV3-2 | CASSQAGGVYTGELFF | TGTGCCAGCAGCCAGGCGGGGGGGGTTTACACCGGGGAGCTGTTTTTT
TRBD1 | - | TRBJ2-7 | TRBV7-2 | CASSPGQGAFYEQYF | TGTGCCAGCAGCCCCGGACAGGGGGCCTTCTACGAGCAGTACTTC
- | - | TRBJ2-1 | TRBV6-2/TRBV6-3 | CASSYGGTKNNEQFF | TGTGCCAGCAGTTATGGAGGGACGAAAAACAATGAGCAGTTCTTC
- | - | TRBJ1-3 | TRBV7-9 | CASSLRPAPGNTIYF | TGTGCCAGCAGCTTACGGCCGGCCCCTGGAAACACCATATATTTT
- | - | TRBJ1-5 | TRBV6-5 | CASSKHHNNQPQHF | TGTGCCAGCAGTAAACACCATAACAATCAGCCCCAGCATTTT
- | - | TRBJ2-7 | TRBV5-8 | CATGTDREQYF | TGTGCCACGGGGACCGACCGAGAGCAGTACTTC
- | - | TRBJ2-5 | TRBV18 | CASSPGGGETQYF | TGTGCCAGCTCACCTGGTGGGGGAGAGACCCAGTACTTC
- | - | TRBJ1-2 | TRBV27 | CASSSQWGYGYTF | TGTGCCAGCAGTTCCCAGTGGGGCTATGGCTACACCTTC
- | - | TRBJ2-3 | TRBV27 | CASSSTTDTQYF | TGTGCCAGCAGTTCGACCACAGATACGCAGTATTTT
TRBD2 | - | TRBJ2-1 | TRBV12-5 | CASARSGGMNEQFF | TGTGCTAGTGCCCGCTCCGGGGGGATGAATGAGCAGTTCTTC
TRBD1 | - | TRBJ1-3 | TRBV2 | CASSFRGLGNTIYF | TGTGCCAGCAGTTTCAGGGGGCTCGGGAACACCATATATTTT
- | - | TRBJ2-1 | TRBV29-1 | CSVDFGPRRTWSSYNEQFF | TGCAGCGTTGATTTTGGCCCACGACGGACGTGGAGCTCCTACAATGAGCAGTTCTTC
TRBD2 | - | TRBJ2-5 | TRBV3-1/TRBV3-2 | CASSPRLAGGGETQYF | TGTGCCAGCAGCCCTCGGCTAGCGGGGGGTGGTGAGACCCAGTACTTC
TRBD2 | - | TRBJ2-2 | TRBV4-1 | CASSQVGTSGYRGGLNTGELFF | TGCGCCAGCAGCCAAGTAGGGACTAGCGGTTATCGTGGGGGGCTTAACACCGGGGAGCTGTTTTTT
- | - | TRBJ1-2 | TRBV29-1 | CSVAGEYGYTF | TGCAGCGTTGCAGGGGAATATGGCTACACCTTC
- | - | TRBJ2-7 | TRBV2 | CASRTDTYEQYF | TGTGCCAGCAGGACAGATACCTACGAGCAGTACTTC
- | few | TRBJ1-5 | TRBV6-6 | CASSYLGGDQPQHF | TGTGCCAGCAGTTACTTGGGGGGCGATCAGCCCCAGCATTTT
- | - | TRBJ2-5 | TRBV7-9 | CASSPSVFNGETQYF | TGTGCCAGCAGCCCAAGCGTCTTTAACGGGGAGACCCAGTACTTC
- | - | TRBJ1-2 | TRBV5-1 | CASSPFYSQTGEGGYTF | TGCGCCAGCAGCCCGTTCTATTCCCAGACAGGAGAGGGCGGCTACACCTTC
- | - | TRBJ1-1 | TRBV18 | CASSPDSLNTEAFF | TGTGCCAGCTCACCTGACAGTCTGAACACTGAAGCTTTCTTT
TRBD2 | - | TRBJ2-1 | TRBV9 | CASSVGTSGYYNEQFF | TGTGCCAGCAGCGTGGGGACTAGCGGGTACTACAATGAGCAGTTCTTC
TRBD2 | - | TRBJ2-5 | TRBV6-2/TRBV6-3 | CASSYVRGSQETQYF | TGTGCCAGCAGTTACGTGCGGGGGAGCCAAGAGACCCAGTACTTC
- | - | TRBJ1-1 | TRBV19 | CASSYLSTEAFF | TGTGCCAGTTCCTACCTGAGCACTGAAGCTTTCTTT
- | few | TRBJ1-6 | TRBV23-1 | CASSQFPCESRVPNSPLHF | TGCGCCAGCAGTCAATTTCCCTGTGAGTCGAGAGTTCCAAATTCACCCCTCCACTTT
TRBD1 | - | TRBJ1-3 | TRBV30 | CASKTRTGSSGNTIYF | TGTGCCTCAAAAACGAGGACAGGGAGCTCTGGAAACACCATATATTTT
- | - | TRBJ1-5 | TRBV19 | CASSQGNQPQHF | TGTGCCAGTTCACAGGGCAATCAGCCCCAGCATTTT
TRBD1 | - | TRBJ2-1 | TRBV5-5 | CASSLSSHGTGGVREQFF | TGTGCCAGCAGCTTGTCCTCCCATGGGACAGGGGGGGTCCGGGAGCAGTTCTTC
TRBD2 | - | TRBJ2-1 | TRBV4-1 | CASSQDPRTSGPYNEQFF | TGCGCCAGCAGCCAAGATCCGAGGACTAGCGGACCCTACAATGAGCAGTTCTTC
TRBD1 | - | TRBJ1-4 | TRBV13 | CASTSGQGKKLFF | TGTGCCAGCACCTCGGGACAGGGCAAAAAACTGTTTTTT
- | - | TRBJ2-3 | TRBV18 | CASSPVLVFTSDTQYF | TGTGCCAGCTCACCGGTTTTGGTTTTTACCTCAGATACGCAGTATTTT
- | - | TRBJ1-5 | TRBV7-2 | CASSSRGGYQPQHF | TGTGCCAGCAGCTCGAGAGGGGGTTATCAGCCCCAGCATTTT
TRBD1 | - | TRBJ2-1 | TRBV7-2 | CASSLGWTGINNEQFF | TGTGCCAGCAGCTTAGGATGGACAGGGATAAACAATGAGCAGTTCTTC
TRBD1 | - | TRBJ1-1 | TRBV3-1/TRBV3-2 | CASTQGQGITEAFF | TGTGCCAGCACCCAGGGACAGGGAATTACTGAAGCTTTCTTT
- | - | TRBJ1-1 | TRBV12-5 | CASGLVLGGLNTEAFF | TGTGCTAGTGGTTTGGTACTTGGGGGCTTGAACACTGAAGCTTTCTTT
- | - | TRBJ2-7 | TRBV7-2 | CASSLGVSRSYEQYF | TGTGCCAGCAGCTTAGGGGTTAGTCGGTCCTACGAGCAGTACTTC
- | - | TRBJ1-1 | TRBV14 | CASSQLRTANTEAFF | TGTGCCAGCAGCCAACTTCGGACAGCGAACACTGAAGCTTTCTTT
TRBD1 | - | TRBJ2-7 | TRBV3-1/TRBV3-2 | CASSQPGQGDEQYF | TGTGCCAGCAGCCAACCGGGACAGGGGGATGAGCAGTACTTC
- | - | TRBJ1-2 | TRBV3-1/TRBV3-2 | CASSQDSRGTSGYTF | TGTGCCAGCAGCCAAGATAGTAGAGGGACGAGTGGCTACACCTTC
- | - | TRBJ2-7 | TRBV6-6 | CASRNTPSSYEQYF | TGTGCCAGCAGAAATACGCCTAGCTCCTACGAGCAGTACTTC
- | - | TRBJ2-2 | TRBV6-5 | CASRATSTGELFF | TGTGCCAGCAGGGCGACATCCACCGGGGAGCTGTTTTTT
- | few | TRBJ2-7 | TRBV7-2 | CASSLDSLYEQYF | TGTGCCAGCAGCTTAGACAGCCTCTACGAGCAGTACTTC
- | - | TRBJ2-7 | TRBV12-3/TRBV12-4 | CASSLYGSWQYF | TGTGCCAGCAGTTTATACGGGTCGTGGCAGTACTTC
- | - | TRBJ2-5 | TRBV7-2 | CASSLAGGGETQYF | TGTGCCAGCAGCTTAGCGGGAGGGGGGGAGACCCAGTACTTC
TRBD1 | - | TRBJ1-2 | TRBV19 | CASSLGGDYGYTF | TGTGCCAGTAGTTTAGGGGGCGACTATGGCTACACCTTC